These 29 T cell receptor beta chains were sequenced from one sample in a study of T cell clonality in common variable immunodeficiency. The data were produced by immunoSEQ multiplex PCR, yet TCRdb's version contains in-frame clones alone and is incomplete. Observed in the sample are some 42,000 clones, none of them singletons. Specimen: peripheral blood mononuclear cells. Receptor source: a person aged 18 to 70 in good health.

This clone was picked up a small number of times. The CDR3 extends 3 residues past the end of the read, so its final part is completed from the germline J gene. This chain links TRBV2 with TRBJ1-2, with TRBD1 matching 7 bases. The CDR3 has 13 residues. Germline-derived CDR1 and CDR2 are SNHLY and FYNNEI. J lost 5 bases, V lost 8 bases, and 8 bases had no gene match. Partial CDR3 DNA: TGTGCCAGCCACCCTGACAGGGCATATGGC. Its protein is CASHPDRAYG. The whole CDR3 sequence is CASHPDRAYGYTF.

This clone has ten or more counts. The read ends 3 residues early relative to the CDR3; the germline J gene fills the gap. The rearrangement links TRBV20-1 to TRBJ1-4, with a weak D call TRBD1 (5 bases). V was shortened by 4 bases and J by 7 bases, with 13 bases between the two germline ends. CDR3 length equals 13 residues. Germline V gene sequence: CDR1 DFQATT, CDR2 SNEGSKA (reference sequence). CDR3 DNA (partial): TGCAGTGCTAAGAGTGGGGGGAGTGAAAAA. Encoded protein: CSAKSGGSEK. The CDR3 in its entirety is CSAKSGGSEKLFF.

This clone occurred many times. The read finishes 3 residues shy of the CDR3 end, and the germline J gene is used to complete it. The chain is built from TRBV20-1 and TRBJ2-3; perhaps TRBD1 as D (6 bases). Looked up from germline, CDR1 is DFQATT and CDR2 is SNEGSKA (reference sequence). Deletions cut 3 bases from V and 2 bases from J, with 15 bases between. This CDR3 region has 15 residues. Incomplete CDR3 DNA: TGCAGTGCTAGTCGTGGGCAGGGGCTCACAGATACG. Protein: CSASRGQGLTDT. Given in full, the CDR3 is CSASRGQGLTDTQYF.

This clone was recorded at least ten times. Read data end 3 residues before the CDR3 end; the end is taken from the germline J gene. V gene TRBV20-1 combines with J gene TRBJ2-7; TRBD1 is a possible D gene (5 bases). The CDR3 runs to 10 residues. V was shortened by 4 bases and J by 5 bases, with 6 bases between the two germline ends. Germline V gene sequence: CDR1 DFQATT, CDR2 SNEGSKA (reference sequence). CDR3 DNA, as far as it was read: TGCAGTGCTACAGGGAACGAG. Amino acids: CSATGNE. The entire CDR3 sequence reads CSATGNEQYF.

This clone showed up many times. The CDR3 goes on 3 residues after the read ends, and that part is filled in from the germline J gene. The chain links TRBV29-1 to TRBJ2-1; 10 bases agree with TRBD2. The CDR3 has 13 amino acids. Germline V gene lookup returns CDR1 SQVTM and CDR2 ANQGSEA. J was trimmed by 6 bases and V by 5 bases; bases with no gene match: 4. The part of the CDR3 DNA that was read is TGCAGCGTTAAGCGGGAGGGCCGCAATGAG. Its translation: CSVKREGRNE. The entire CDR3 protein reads CSVKREGRNEQFF.

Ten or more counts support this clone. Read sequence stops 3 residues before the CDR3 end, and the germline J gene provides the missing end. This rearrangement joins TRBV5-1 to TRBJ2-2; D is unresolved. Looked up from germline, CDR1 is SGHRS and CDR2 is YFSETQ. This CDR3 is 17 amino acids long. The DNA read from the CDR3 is TGCGCCAGCAGCTTGGAGGTCAGAAACGCAACTAATGAAAAG. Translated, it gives CASSLEVRNATNEK. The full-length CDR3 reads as CASSLEVRNATNEKLFF.

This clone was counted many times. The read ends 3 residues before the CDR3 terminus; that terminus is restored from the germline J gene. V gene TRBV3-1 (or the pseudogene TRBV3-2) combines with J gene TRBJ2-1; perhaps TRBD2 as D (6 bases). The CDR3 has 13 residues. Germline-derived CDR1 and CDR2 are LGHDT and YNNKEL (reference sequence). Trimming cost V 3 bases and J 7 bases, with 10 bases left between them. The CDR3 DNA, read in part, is TGTGCCAGCAGCCACGGAAGCGGGAATGAG. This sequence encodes CASSHGSGNE. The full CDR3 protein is CASSHGSGNEQFF.

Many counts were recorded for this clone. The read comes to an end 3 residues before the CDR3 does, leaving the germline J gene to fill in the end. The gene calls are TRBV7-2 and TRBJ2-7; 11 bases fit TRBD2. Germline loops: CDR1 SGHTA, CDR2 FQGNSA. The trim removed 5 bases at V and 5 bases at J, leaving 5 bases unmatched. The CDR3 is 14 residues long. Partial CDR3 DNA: TGTGCCAGCAGCGTAGGACTAGCGGGCCACGAG. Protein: CASSVGLAGHE. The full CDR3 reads CASSVGLAGHEQYF.

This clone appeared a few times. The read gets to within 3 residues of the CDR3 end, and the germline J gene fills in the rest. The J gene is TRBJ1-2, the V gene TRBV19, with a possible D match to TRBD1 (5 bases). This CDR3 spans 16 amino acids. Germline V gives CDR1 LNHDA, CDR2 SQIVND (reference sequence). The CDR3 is CASSGDLGTIYNDYTF. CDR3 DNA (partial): TGTGCCAGTAGTGGCGATCTGGGGACTATCTACAATGAC.

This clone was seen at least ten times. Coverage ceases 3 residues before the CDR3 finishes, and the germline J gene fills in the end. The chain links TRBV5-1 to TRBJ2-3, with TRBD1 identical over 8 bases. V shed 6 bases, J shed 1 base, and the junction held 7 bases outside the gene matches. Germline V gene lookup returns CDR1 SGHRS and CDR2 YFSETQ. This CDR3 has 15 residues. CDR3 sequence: CASTPDRAGTDTQYF. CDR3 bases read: TGCGCCAGCACCCCGGACAGGGCAGGCACAGATACG. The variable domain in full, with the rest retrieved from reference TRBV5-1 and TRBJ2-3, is KAGVTQTPRYLIKTRGQQVTLSCSPISGHRSVSWYQQTPGQGLQFLFEYFSETQRNKGNFPGRFSGRQFSNSRSEMNVSTLELGDSALYLCASTPDRAGTDTQYFGPGTRLTVL.

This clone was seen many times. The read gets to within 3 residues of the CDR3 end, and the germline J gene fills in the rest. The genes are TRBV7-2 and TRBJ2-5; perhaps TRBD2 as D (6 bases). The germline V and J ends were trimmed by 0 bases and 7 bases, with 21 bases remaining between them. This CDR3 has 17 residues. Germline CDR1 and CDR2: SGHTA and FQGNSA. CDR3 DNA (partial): TGTGCCAGCAGCTTAGCGGTGGTTAGCGGACCTGAGGGGACC. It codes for CASSLAVVSGPEGT. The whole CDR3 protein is CASSLAVVSGPEGTQYF.

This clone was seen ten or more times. The covered CDR3 bases are TGTGCCAGCAGTGGTCCTCGACAGGGGGGCAATGAG. This encodes CASSGPRQGGNE. The whole CDR3 is CASSGPRQGGNEQFF. This chain uses TRBV6-1 with TRBJ2-1; TRBD1 matches 9 bases. The read terminates 3 residues ahead of where the CDR3 ends, so the germline J gene completes it. V was clipped by 4 bases and J by 6 bases; unmatched bases: 7. The germline CDR1 and CDR2 sequences are MNHNS and SASEGT. The CDR3 is 15 residues long.

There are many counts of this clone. CDR3 sequence reads: CASSDRASQPQHF. The sequenced CDR3 bases are TGTGCCAGCTCGGACAGGGCTAGTCAGCCC. V usage is TRBV18 and J usage is TRBJ1-5; 8 bases are a match to TRBD1. The CDR3 end is not reached by the read, which stops 3 residues before it; the germline J gene fills it in. V shed 6 bases, J shed 6 bases, and the junction held 4 bases outside the gene matches. The CDR3 runs 13 residues. Germline CDR1 is KGHSH and CDR2 is LQKENI.

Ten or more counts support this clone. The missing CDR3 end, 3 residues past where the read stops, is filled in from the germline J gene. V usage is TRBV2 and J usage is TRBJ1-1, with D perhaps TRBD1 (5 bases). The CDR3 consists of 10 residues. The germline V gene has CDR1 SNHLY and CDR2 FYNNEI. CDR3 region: CATRQGEAFF. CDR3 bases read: TGTGCCACGAGGCAGGGCGAA.

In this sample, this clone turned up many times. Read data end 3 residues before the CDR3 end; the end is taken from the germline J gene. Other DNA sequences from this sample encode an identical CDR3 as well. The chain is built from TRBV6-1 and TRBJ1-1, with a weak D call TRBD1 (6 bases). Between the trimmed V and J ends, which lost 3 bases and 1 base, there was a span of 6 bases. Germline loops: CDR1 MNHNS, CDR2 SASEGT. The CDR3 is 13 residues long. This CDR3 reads CASSEGANTEAFF. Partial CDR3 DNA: TGTGCCAGCAGTGAGGGGGCGAACACTGAA.

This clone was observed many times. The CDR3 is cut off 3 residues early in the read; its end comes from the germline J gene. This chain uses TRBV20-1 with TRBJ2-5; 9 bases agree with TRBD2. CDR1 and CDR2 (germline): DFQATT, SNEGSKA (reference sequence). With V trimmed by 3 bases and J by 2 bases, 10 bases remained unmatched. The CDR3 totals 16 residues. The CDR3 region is CSARLAGRGQQETQYF. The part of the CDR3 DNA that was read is TGCAGTGCTAGGCTAGCGGGGAGGGGGCAACAAGAGACC.

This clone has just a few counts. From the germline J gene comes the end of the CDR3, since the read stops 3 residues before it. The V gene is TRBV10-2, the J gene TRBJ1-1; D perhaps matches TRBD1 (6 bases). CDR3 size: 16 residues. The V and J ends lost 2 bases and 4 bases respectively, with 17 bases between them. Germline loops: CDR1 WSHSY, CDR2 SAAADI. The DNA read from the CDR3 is TGCGCCAGCAGTGAGAGGAGGGTGCTAGGGGGCACTGAA. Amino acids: CASSERRVLGGTE. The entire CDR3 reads CASSERRVLGGTEAFF.

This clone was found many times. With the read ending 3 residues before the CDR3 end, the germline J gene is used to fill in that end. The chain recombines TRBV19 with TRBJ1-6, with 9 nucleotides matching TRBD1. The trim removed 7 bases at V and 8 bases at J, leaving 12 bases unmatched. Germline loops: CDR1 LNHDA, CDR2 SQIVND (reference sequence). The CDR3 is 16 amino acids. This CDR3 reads CASTKDRGTWDSPLHF. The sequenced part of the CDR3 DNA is TGTGCCAGTACCAAGGACAGGGGCACATGGGATTCACCC. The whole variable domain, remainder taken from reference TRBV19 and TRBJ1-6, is DGGITQSPKYLFRKEGQNVTLSCEQNLNHDAMYWYRQDPGQGLRLIYYSQIVNDFQKGDIAEGYSVSREKKESFPLTVTSAQKNPTAFYLCASTKDRGTWDSPLHFGNGTRLTVT.

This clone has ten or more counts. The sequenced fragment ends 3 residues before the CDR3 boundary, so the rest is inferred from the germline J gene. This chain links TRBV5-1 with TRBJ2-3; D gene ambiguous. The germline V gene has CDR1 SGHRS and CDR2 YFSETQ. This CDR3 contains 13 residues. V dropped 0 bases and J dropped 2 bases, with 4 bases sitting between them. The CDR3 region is CASSLGPTDTQYF. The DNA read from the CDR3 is TGCGCCAGCAGCTTGGGGCCCACAGATACG.

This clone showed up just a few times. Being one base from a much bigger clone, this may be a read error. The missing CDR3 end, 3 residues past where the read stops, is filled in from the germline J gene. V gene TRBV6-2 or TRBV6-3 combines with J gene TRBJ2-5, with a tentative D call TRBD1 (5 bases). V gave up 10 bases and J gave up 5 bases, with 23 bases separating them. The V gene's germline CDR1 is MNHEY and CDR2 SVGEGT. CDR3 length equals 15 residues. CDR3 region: CAIVNCIRGAETQYF. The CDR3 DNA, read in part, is TGTGCCATCGTCAATTGTATAAGGGGCGCGGAGACC.

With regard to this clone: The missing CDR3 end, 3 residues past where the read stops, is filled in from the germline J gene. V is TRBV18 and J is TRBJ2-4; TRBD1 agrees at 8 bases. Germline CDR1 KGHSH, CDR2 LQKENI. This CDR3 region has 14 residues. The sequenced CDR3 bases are TGTGCCAGCTCACGGGACAGGACGGGCGGTGGT. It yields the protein CASSRDRTGGG. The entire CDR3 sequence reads CASSRDRTGGGQYF. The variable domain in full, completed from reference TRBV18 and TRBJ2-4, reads NAGVMQNPRHLVRRRGQEARLRCSPMKGHSHVYWYRQLPEEGLKFMVYLQKENIIDESGMPKERFSAEFPKEGPSILRIQQVVRGDSAAYFCASSRDRTGGGQYFGAGTRLSVL.

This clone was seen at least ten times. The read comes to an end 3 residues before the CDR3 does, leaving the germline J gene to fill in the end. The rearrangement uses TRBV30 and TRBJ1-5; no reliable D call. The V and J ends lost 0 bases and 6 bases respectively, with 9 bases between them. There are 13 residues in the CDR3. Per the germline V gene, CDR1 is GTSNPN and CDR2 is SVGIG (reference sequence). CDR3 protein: CAWSVGSGQPQHF. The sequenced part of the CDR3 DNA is TGTGCCTGGAGTGTAGGGTCCGGTCAGCCC.

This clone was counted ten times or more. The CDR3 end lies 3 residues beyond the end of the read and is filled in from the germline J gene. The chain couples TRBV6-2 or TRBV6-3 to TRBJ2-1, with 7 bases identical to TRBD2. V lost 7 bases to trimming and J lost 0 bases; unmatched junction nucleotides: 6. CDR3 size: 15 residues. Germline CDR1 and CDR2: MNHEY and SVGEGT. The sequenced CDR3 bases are TGTGCCAGCACCACCACTAGCGCCTCCTACAATGAG. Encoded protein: CASTTTSASYNE. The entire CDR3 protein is CASTTTSASYNEQFF.

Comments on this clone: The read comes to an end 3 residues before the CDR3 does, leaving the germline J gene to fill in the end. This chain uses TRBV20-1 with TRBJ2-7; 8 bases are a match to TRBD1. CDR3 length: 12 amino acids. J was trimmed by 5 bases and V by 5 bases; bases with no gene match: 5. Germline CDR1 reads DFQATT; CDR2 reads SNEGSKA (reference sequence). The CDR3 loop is CSAGRQGHEQYF. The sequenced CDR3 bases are TGCAGTGCTGGCCGACAGGGGCACGAG.

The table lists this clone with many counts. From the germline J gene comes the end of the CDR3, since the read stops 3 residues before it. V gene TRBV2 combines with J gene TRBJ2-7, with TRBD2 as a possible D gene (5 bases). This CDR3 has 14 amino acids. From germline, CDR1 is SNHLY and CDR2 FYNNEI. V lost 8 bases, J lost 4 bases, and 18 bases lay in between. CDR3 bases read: TGTGCCAGCGGCGGAGGACTGTACCCTTACGAG. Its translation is CASGGGLYPYE. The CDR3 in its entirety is CASGGGLYPYEQYF.

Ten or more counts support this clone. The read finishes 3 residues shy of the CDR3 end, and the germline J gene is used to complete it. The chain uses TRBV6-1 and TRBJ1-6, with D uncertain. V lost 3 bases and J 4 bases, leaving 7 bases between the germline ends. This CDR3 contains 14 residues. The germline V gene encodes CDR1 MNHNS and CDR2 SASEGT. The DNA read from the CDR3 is TGTGCCAGCAGTGACGGACTATATAATTCACCC. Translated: CASSDGLYNSP. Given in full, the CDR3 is CASSDGLYNSPLHF.

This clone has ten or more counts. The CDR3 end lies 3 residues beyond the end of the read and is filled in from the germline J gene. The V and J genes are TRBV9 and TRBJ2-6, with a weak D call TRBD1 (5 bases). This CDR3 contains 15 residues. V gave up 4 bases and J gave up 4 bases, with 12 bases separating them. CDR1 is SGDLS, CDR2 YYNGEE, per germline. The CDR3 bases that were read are TGTGCCAGCAGCCCAGGGTATCTAGGGGCCAACGTC. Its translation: CASSPGYLGANV. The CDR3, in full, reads CASSPGYLGANVLTF. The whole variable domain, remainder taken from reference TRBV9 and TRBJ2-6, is DSGVTQTPKHLITATGQRVTLRCSPRSGDLSVYWYQQSLDQGLQFLIQYYNGEERAKGNILERFSAQQFPDLHSELNLSSLELGDSALYFCASSPGYLGANVLTFGAGSRLTVL.

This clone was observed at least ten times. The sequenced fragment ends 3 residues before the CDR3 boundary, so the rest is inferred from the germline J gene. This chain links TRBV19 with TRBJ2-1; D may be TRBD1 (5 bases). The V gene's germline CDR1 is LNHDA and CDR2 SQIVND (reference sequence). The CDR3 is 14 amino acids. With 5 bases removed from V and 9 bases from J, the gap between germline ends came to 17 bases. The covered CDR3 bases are TGTGCCAGTAGTGCCCAAGGTCGCGACAGTGAG. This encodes CASSAQGRDSE. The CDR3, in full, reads CASSAQGRDSEQFF.

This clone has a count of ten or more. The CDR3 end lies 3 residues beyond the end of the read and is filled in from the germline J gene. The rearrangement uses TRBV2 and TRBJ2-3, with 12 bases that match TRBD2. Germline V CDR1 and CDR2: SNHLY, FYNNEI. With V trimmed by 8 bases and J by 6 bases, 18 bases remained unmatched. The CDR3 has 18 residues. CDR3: CASRGASGRALSRDTQYF. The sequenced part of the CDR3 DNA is TGTGCCAGCCGAGGAGCTAGCGGGAGGGCGTTATCCCGCGATACG.